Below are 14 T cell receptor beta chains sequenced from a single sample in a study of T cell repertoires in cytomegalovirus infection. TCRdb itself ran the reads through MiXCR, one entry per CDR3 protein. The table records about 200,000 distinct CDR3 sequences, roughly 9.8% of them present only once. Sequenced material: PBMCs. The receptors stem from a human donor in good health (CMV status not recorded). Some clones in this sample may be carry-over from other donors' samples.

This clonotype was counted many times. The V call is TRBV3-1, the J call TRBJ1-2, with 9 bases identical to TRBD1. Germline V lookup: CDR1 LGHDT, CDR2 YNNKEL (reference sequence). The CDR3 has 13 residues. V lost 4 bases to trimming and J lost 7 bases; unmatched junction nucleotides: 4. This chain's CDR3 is CASSPTGGSGYTF. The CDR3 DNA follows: TGTGCCAGCAGCCCCACAGGGGGCAGTGGCTACACCTTC.

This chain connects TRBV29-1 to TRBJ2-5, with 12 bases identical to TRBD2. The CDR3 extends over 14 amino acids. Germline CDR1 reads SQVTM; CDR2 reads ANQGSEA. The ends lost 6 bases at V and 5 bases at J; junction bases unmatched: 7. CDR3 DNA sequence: TGCAGCGTGACTAGCGGGAGTAGCGCGGAGACCCAGTACTTC. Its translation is CSVTSGSSAETQYF.

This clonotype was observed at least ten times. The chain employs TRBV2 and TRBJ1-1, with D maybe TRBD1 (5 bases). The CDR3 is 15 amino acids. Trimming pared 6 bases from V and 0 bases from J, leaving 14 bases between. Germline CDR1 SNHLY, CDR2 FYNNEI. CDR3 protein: CASRGGGGMNTEAFF. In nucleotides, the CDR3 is TGTGCCAGCAGGGGGGGGGGAGGAATGAACACTGAAGCTTTCTTT.

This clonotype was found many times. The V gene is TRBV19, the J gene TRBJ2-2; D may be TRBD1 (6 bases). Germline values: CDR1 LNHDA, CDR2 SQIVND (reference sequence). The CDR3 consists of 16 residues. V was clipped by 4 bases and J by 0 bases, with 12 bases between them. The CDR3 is CASSTTGHPNTGELFF. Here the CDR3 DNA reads TGTGCCAGTAGTACGACGGGACATCCGAACACCGGGGAGCTGTTTTTT. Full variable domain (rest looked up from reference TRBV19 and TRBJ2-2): DGGITQSPKYLFRKEGQNVTLSCEQNLNHDAMYWYRQDPGQGLRLIYYSQIVNDFQKGDIAEGYSVSREKKESFPLTVTSAQKNPTAFYLCASSTTGHPNTGELFFGEGSRLTVL.

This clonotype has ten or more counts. Written as DNA, the CDR3 is TGTGCCAGCAGCTTCGGTGGGTTAGATTCACCCCTCCACTTT. It is translated as CASSFGGLDSPLHF. V usage is TRBV5-5 and J usage is TRBJ1-6, with no clear D. Deletions cut 2 bases from V and 8 bases from J, with 11 bases between. Germline V CDR1 and CDR2: SGHKS, YYEKEE (reference sequence). This CDR3 spans 14 amino acids.

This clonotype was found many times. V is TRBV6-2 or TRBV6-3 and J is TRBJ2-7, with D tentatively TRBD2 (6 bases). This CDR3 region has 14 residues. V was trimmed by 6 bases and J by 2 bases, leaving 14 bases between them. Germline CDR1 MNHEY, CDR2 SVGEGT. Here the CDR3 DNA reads TGTGCCAGCAGATTGGACGGGAGAGCCTACGAGCAGTACTTC. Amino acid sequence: CASRLDGRAYEQYF.

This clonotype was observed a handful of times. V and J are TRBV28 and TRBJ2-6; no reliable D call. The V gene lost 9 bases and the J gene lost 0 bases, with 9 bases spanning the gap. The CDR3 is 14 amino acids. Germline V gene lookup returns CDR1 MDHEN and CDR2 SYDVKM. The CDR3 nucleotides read TGTGCCAGTGACGCGCGCTCTGGGGCCAACGTCCTGACTTTC. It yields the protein CASDARSGANVLTF.

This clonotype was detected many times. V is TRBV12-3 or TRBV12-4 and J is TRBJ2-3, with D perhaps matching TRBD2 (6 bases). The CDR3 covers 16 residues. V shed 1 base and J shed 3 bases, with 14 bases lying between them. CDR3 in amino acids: CASSLDLGGSTDTQYF. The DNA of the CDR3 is TGTGCCAGCAGTTTAGATCTGGGAGGTTCGACAGATACGCAGTATTTT.

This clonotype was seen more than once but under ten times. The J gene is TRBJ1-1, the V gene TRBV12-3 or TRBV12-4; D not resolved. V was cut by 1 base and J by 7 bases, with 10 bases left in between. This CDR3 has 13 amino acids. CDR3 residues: CASSLGGPNEAFF. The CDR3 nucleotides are TGTGCCAGCAGTTTAGGGGGTCCCAATGAAGCTTTCTTT.

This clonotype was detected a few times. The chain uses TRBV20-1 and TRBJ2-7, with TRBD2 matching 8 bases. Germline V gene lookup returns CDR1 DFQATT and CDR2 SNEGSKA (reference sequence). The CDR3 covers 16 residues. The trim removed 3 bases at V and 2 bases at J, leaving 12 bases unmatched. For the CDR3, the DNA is TGCAGTGCTAGGGTCATCTTAGCGGGAAGGACCTACGAGCAGTACTTC. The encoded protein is CSARVILAGRTYEQYF.

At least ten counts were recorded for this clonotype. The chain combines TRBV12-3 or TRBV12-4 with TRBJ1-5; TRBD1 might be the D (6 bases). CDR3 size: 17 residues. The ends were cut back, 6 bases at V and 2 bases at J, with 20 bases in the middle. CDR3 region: CASSPSPGKGGNQPQHF. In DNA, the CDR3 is TGTGCCAGCAGCCCCAGCCCCGGGAAGGGGGGCAATCAGCCCCAGCATTTT.

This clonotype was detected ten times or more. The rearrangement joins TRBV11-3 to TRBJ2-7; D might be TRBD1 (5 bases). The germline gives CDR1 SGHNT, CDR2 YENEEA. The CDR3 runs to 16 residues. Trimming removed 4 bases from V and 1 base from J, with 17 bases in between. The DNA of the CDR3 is TGTGCCAGCAGCTCCGCCGTGGGGCCCAAATCCTACGAGCAGTACTTC. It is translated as CASSSAVGPKSYEQYF.

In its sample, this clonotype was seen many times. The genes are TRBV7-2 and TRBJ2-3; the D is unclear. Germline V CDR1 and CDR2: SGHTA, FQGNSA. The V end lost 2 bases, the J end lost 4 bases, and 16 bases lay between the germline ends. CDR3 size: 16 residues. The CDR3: CASSLKRPTKSDTQYF. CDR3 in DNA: TGTGCCAGCAGCTTAAAACGGCCGACAAAATCAGATACGCAGTATTTT.

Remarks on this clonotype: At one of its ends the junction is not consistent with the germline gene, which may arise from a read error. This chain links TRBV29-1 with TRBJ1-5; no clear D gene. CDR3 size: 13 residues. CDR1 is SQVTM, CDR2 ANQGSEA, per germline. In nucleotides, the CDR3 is TGCATCGTTGCCGAGAATAGCAATCAGCCCCAGCATTTT. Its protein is CIVAENSNQPQHF.